This entry features one T cell receptor beta chain sequence. Its cognate antigen is unknown. This entry belongs to a study of OX40 agonist ivuxolimab in advanced cancers. Study as a whole: In this trial design, patients received ivuxolimab intravenously at 0.01 to 10 mg/kg every 2 weeks.

The study, taken as a whole, reports: Expanded clones were, on average, more numerous among CD8+ T cells than CD4+.

Method: immunoSEQ multiplex PCR; TCRdb's copy keeps in-frame clones and lacks some. The table lists 60,000 to 85,000 clones, roughly 80% of them singletons. Material: CD4+ or CD8+ T cells sorted from blood, obtained in a trial of the OX40 agonist ivuxolimab. The source is an adult with an advanced solid tumor such as melanoma, head and neck, liver or kidney cancer.

The CDR3 region is CASSFFQTNTEAFF. The CDR3 region has the DNA TGTGCCAGCAGTTTTTTTCAAACGAACACTGAAGCTTTCTTT. The chain combines TRBV28 with TRBJ1-1, with D hard to call. The CDR3 spans 14 residues. V was shortened by 3 bases and J by 1 base, with 9 bases between the two germline ends. CDR1 is MDHEN, CDR2 SYDVKM, per germline. The whole variable domain, remainder taken from reference TRBV28 and TRBJ1-1, is DVKVTQSSRYLVKRTGEKVFLECVQDMDHENMFWYRQDPGLGLRLIYFSYDVKMKEKGDIPEGYSVSREKKERFSLILESASTNQTSMYLCASSFFQTNTEAFFGQGTRLTVV.